Sequencing of this T cell receptor (beta chain) was carried out in a study of blood T cell repertoires in COVID-19. Study details: Samples taken during acute and convalescent COVID-19 were collected in the United States, Italy and Spain. In each case, the material was cDNA or gDNA derived from T cells, B-cell-depleted T cells, or PBMCs.

Germline values: CDR1 SEHNR, CDR2 FQNEAQ (reference sequence). Between the trimmed V and J ends, which lost 5 bases and 1 base, there was a span of 11 bases. The CDR3 sequence is 14 residues long. Under the authors' procedure: It was from reference gene primer amplification that nucleated cell counts were estimated. Measured with immunoSEQ multiplex PCR; TCRdb has only the in-frame clones, and not every one. For V, J and clone size, that table is used; D and trimming come from the DNA. The table has fewer than 20,000 clones, 91% seen once. The chain has TRBV7-9 and TRBJ1-1, with D possibly TRBD1 on 5 matching bases. The sample taken for sequencing was peripheral blood. The receptor was isolated from a human donor in a cohort sampled during active COVID-19. The CDR3 here is CASSTTEWNTEAFF. For the CDR3, the DNA is TGTGCCAGCAGCACGACAGAGTGGAACACTGAAGCTTTCTTT.